One T cell receptor beta chain is described in this entry. CD45RO-negative cells were positively selected for CCR7, leaving out terminally differentiated effector memory CD45RA+ cells. This sample was taken from a study of shared clonotypes between healthy human individuals. Germline V lookup: CDR1 MGHRA, CDR2 YSYEKL. Trimming stripped 6 bases from V and 2 bases from J, with 24 bases between. The CDR3 is 18 amino acids. Here immunoSEQ multiplex PCR was the method, and the copy in TCRdb shows in-frame clones only, minus some. The table records 660,000 or so clones, around 96% of them present only once.

This clonotype was sampled from a woman aged 25-40 years in good health. The chain carries TRBV4-1 and TRBJ2-3; weak D call: TRBD2 (5 bases). The sequenced material came from naive CD8+ T cells sorted from blood. In nucleotides, the CDR3 is TGCGCCAGCAGTCCCACTCGGCGGGCGGAGGCAAACACAGATACGCAGTATTTT. Translation: CASSPTRRAEANTDTQYF.